This T cell receptor (beta chain) was sequenced for a study of T cells in Graves' hyperthyroidism and ophthalmopathy. Study-wide context: Peripheral blood specimens were obtained at initial diagnosis, prior to any treatment. Study outcomes and limitations: The majority of expanded thyroid clonotypes above 0.001 also appeared in blood.

This clonotype was observed a handful of times. Its antigen remains unknown. RNA transcripts were the template for amplifying TCR beta CDR3 regions. The HTBI primer set drove a first-round RT-PCR of the TCR CDR3. TCRdb fed the multiplex PCR reads into MiXCR, producing one record per CDR3 protein. The sample carries about 840,000 distinct CDR3 sequences, more than 30% recorded once. Trimming took 1 base from V and 7 from J, leaving 4 bases between them. This CDR3 comprises 12 residues. Germline CDR1 is SGHTA and CDR2 is FQGNSA. Patients between 18 and 65 years old had hyperthyroidism, newly diagnosed and lasting under 2 months. Fresh 10 ml peripheral blood yielded PBMCs.

The origin of this receptor is a man younger than 35 with Graves' hyperthyroidism. The sequencing input was blood. J is TRBJ2-2 and V is TRBV7-2; D is undetermined. The CDR3 DNA is TGTGCCAGCAGCTTAGAGTACGGGGAGCTGTTTTTT. This sequence encodes CASSLEYGELFF.